The 18 T cell receptor beta chains given below trace back to one sample, sequenced in a study of beta chain features in type 1 diabetes. Every bit of the isolated RNA underwent reverse transcription, so sequencing read expressed TCRB transcripts. Produced via immunoSEQ multiplex PCR; TCRdb's table is partial and in-frame only. The sample gives 240,000 or so clones, about 30% of which show up once; 3% to 4% is in the top ten. The sample consisted of central memory CD4+ T cells from blood. Receptor source: a man aged 30-40 years in good health.

This clone turned up a few times. The V call is TRBV20-1, the J call TRBJ2-1; D not resolved. The CDR3 loop spans 11 amino acids. Germline lookup yields CDR1 DFQATT and CDR2 SNEGSKA (reference sequence). Deletions cut 5 bases from V and 5 bases from J, with 7 bases between. The CDR3 nucleotides are TGCAGTGCTCCGCAGAACAATGAGCAGTTCTTC. Amino acid sequence: CSAPQNNEQFF.

The chain couples TRBV2 to TRBJ2-3; 7 bases align to TRBD1. CDR1 is SNHLY and CDR2 is FYNNEI in the germline V gene. V lost 4 bases to trimming and J lost 6 bases; unmatched junction nucleotides: 1. The CDR3 has 12 residues. Here the CDR3 DNA reads TGTGCCAGCAGTGGGGACAGTGATACGCAGTATTTT. Amino acid sequence: CASSGDSDTQYF.

V and J are TRBV5-1 and TRBJ2-5; weak D call: TRBD1 (6 bases). V lost 0 bases and J 5 bases, leaving 8 bases between the germline ends. The CDR3 runs 13 residues. CDR1 and CDR2 from the germline V gene are SGHRS and YFSETQ. The CDR3: CASSLGQVETQYF. The CDR3 bases are TGCGCCAGCAGCTTGGGACAGGTGGAGACCCAGTACTTC.

The rearrangement links TRBV28 to TRBJ2-5; 10 bases line up with TRBD2. The end of the DNA fits TRBJ2-7 better, so the J call may be wrong. Germline values: CDR1 MDHEN, CDR2 SYDVKM. This CDR3 has 16 residues. The CDR3 DNA sequence: TGTGCCAGCAGTTCAAGCCCCGGACTAGCGGACTACGAGCAGTACTTC. This codes for CASSSSPGLADYEQYF.

This clone has just a few counts. The chain recombines TRBV29-1 with TRBJ1-2, with a possible D match to TRBD1 (6 bases). Germline V gene sequence: CDR1 SQVTM, CDR2 ANQGSEA. V was clipped by 7 bases and J by 6 bases, with 18 bases between them. This CDR3 spans 13 amino acids. CDR3 bases: TGCAGCGCCATCGGACGTACAGGGAATGGCTACACCTTC. Amino acids: CSAIGRTGNGYTF.

This clone was found a few times. The CDR3 DNA reads TGTGCCAGCAGCCGACTAGCGGGCACGGAGCCCTACGAGCAGTACTTC. Its protein product is CASSRLAGTEPYEQYF. The chain carries TRBV14 and TRBJ2-7; TRBD2 matches 10 bases. Germline-derived CDR1 and CDR2 are SGHDN and FVKESK. The ends lost 4 bases at V and 2 bases at J; junction bases unmatched: 8. The CDR3 spans 16 residues.

This clone turned up a few times. This chain links TRBV18 with TRBJ2-7; D perhaps matches TRBD1 (6 bases). The CDR3 runs to 13 residues. The V end was cut by 6 bases, the J end by 7 bases, with 16 bases between. Looked up from germline, CDR1 is KGHSH and CDR2 is LQKENI. The CDR3 nucleotides are TGTGCCAGCTCGCCTCAGGGGCAGGGGGAGCAGTACTTC. This gives the protein CASSPQGQGEQYF.

A few counts support this clone. The chain links TRBV25-1 to TRBJ2-5; a possible D gene is TRBD1 (5 bases). Germline-derived CDR1 and CDR2 are MGHDK and SYGVNS. The CDR3 spans 14 residues. With 4 bases removed from V and 4 bases from J, the gap between germline ends came to 13 bases. In nucleotides, the CDR3 is TGTGCCAGCAGTGGTGGGGCTTTGGGAGAGACCCAGTACTTC. Residues: CASSGGALGETQYF.

This clone was seen more than once but under ten times. The rearrangement links TRBV30 to TRBJ1-5; 7 nucleotides align to TRBD1. Germline CDR1 reads GTSNPN; CDR2 reads SVGIG (reference sequence). The ends lost 4 bases at V and 4 bases at J; junction bases unmatched: 4. The CDR3 is 13 residues long. The CDR3 loop reads CAWTDRVNQPQHF. CDR3 bases: TGTGCCTGGACCGACAGGGTTAATCAGCCCCAGCATTTT.

The chain recombines TRBV30 with TRBJ2-7; maybe TRBD2 (7 bases). The V end was cut by 0 bases, the J end by 6 bases, with 15 bases between. The CDR3 consists of 14 residues. The germline CDR1 and CDR2 sequences are GTSNPN and SVGIG (reference sequence). This CDR3 is CAWSVRGGVREQYF. The CDR3 DNA follows: TGTGCCTGGAGTGTGAGGGGGGGAGTACGCGAGCAGTACTTC.

This clone was seen a handful of times. J is TRBJ2-7 and V is TRBV29-1, with TRBD2 as a possible D gene (6 bases). Per germline, CDR1 SQVTM and CDR2 ANQGSEA. V lost 1 base to trimming and J lost 4 bases, with 11 bases between them. The CDR3 covers 13 residues. CDR3: CSVEVAGQYEQYF. Here the CDR3 DNA reads TGCAGCGTTGAAGTGGCGGGGCAGTACGAGCAGTACTTC.

This clone appeared a few times. The chain recombines TRBV5-6 with TRBJ2-1; TRBD2 might be the D (6 bases). V lost 0 bases and J lost 5, with 9 bases in between. The CDR3 covers 14 residues. Germline CDR1 is SGHDT and CDR2 is YYEEEE. This chain's CDR3 is CASSLGGNNNEQFF. The CDR3 nucleotides are TGTGCCAGCAGCTTGGGCGGGAATAACAATGAGCAGTTCTTC.

In its sample, this clone was seen a few times. This chain links TRBV30 with TRBJ1-1; tentatively, D is TRBD1 (5 bases). This CDR3 region has 12 residues. Trimming removed 8 bases from V and 1 base from J, with 11 bases in between. Germline V gives CDR1 GTSNPN, CDR2 SVGIG (reference sequence). For the CDR3, the DNA is TGTGCCCGGACAACACCGAACACTGAAGCTTTCTTT. It yields the protein CARTTPNTEAFF. Full variable domain (outside the CDR3, taken from reference TRBV30 and TRBJ1-1): SQTIHQWPATLVQPVGSPLSLECTVEGTSNPNLYWYRQAAGRGLQLLFYSVGIGQISSEVPQNLSASRPQDRQFILSSKKLLLSDSGFYLCARTTPNTEAFFGQGTRLTVV.

J is TRBJ1-1 and V is TRBV6-1, with 7 bases lining up with TRBD1. The length of the CDR3 is 16 residues. Looked up from germline, CDR1 is MNHNS and CDR2 is SASEGT. The J segment lost 6 bases and the V segment lost 3 bases, leaving 13 bases of the junction unmatched. CDR3 in DNA: TGTGCCAGCAGTGATTATTGGACAGGCAAAGTCGCTGAAGCTTTCTTT. As protein: CASSDYWTGKVAEAFF.

The V gene is TRBV7-9, the J gene TRBJ1-1; D call uncertain. Trimming cost V 1 base and J 7 bases, with 4 bases left between them. The length of the CDR3 is 11 residues. Germline CDR1 is SEHNR and CDR2 is FQNEAQ (reference sequence). The CDR3 region is CASSLDREAFF. The CDR3 coding sequence is TGTGCCAGCAGCTTAGACCGTGAAGCTTTCTTT.

The chain links TRBV2 to TRBJ2-3, with 7 bases identical to TRBD2. V trimming: 6 bases; J trimming: 1 base; junction bases outside the gene matches: 13. Germline V lookup: CDR1 SNHLY, CDR2 FYNNEI. This CDR3 is built from 17 residues. The CDR3 DNA reads TGTGCCAGCAGAAGTGCCCCCTTAGCGGGTGGCACAGATACGCAGTATTTT. The encoded protein is CASRSAPLAGGTDTQYF.

The chain is built from TRBV7-6 and TRBJ2-7, with TRBD1 as a possible D gene (6 bases). Germline V gives CDR1 SGHVS, CDR2 FNYEAQ. Deletions cut 5 bases from V and 2 bases from J, with 13 bases between. The CDR3 is 14 amino acids. The CDR3: CASSPRSGAYEQYF. In nucleotides, the CDR3 is TGTGCCAGCAGCCCCCGGTCAGGGGCCTACGAGCAGTACTTC.

The sample holds a few counts of this clone. The chain joins TRBV5-4 to TRBJ2-1; D not certain. V was pared by 3 bases and J by 0 bases, with 10 bases between. The CDR3 extends over 15 amino acids. Germline lookup yields CDR1 SGHNT and CDR2 YYREEE (reference sequence). The CDR3 DNA reads TGTGCCAGCAGCTCAACGGCCAGCTCCTACAATGAGCAGTTCTTC. Its protein is CASSSTASSYNEQFF.